Listed below are T cell receptor beta chains from one sample, sequenced in a study of blood T cell repertoires in COVID-19. This table comes from immunoSEQ multiplex PCR, and its TCRdb copy is limited to in-frame clones, with some not included. The sample carries about 44,000 clones, 89% recorded once. Sequenced input: peripheral blood. These receptor sequences come from a man in his 70s with active COVID-19. CDR3s include the opening cysteine and the closing phenylalanine or tryptophan. D genes are given only for firm matches.

j_gene: TRBJ1-2
d_gene: -
v_gene: TRBV7-2
CDR3aa: CASSLARETGVHYGYTF

j_gene: TRBJ2-7
d_gene: TRBD2
v_gene: TRBV18
CDR3aa: CASSRGLAGSSYEQYF

j_gene: TRBJ2-7
d_gene: -
v_gene: TRBV11-2
CDR3aa: CASSLVYRDYEQYF

j_gene: TRBJ1-1
d_gene: TRBD1
v_gene: TRBV19
CDR3aa: CASSLRTGENTEAFF

j_gene: TRBJ2-1
d_gene: -
v_gene: TRBV18
CDR3aa: CASSPSGTYNEQFF

j_gene: TRBJ1-6
d_gene: -
v_gene: TRBV13
CDR3aa: CASSLVQGFNSPLHF

j_gene: TRBJ2-3
d_gene: -
v_gene: TRBV7-3
CDR3aa: CASSRASGTDTQYF

j_gene: TRBJ2-3
d_gene: -
v_gene: TRBV27
CDR3aa: CASSRSTDTQYF

j_gene: TRBJ2-7
d_gene: TRBD2
v_gene: TRBV7-2
CDR3aa: CASSQKTSGAYEQYF

j_gene: TRBJ2-3
d_gene: TRBD2
v_gene: TRBV7-3
CDR3aa: CASKSGGAFGTDTQYF

j_gene: TRBJ1-5
d_gene: -
v_gene: TRBV5-1
CDR3aa: CASTRGGGSNQPQHF

j_gene: TRBJ1-2
d_gene: -
v_gene: TRBV7-9
CDR3aa: CASSYPSSTF

j_gene: TRBJ1-2
d_gene: TRBD1
v_gene: TRBV5-6
CDR3aa: CASSLYRGSNYGYTF

j_gene: TRBJ2-7
d_gene: TRBD1
v_gene: TRBV5-1
CDR3aa: CASSSRQGSYEQYF

j_gene: TRBJ2-3
d_gene: -
v_gene: TRBV7-3
CDR3aa: CASSLEGVTTDTQYF

j_gene: TRBJ1-4
d_gene: -
v_gene: TRBV5-1
CDR3aa: CASSFGRVLDEKLFF

j_gene: TRBJ1-1
d_gene: -
v_gene: TRBV27
CDR3aa: CASRNATGNTEAFF

j_gene: TRBJ2-2
d_gene: TRBD1
v_gene: TRBV7-2
CDR3aa: CASSLDRDTGELFF

j_gene: TRBJ2-2
d_gene: -
v_gene: TRBV24-1
CDR3aa: CATSDLRGFGGELFF

j_gene: TRBJ1-6
d_gene: TRBD1
v_gene: TRBV2
CDR3aa: CASTGDRGGNSPLHF

j_gene: TRBJ1-4
d_gene: TRBD1
v_gene: TRBV5-4
CDR3aa: CASSLTRGRDEKLFF

j_gene: TRBJ2-1
d_gene: TRBD2
v_gene: TRBV7-3
CDR3aa: CASSPIAGDNEQFF

j_gene: TRBJ1-1
d_gene: TRBD1
v_gene: TRBV10-3
CDR3aa: CAISEPNRGNTEAFF

j_gene: TRBJ2-3
d_gene: -
v_gene: TRBV6-5
CDR3aa: CASSSIWLASTDTQYF

j_gene: TRBJ2-7
d_gene: -
v_gene: TRBV7-9
CDR3aa: CASSLVLGAGYEQYF

j_gene: TRBJ2-6
d_gene: TRBD1
v_gene: TRBV19
CDR3aa: CASTDRGVTSGANVLTF

j_gene: TRBJ2-7
d_gene: -
v_gene: TRBV7-2
CDR3aa: CASSLAPGSPYEQYF

j_gene: TRBJ2-7
d_gene: -
v_gene: TRBV18
CDR3aa: CASSPVRGQLYYEQYF

j_gene: TRBJ2-4
d_gene: TRBD2
v_gene: TRBV19
CDR3aa: CASSPLAGGVDIQYF